This is a list of T cell receptor beta chains from one sample in a study of OX40 agonist ivuxolimab in advanced cancers. Generated by immunoSEQ multiplex PCR, the TCRdb table keeps only in-frame clones and is missing some. Of some 60,000 clones in the sample, 80% to 90% were seen once. Specimen: CD4+ or CD8+ T cells sorted from blood, collected in a trial of the OX40 agonist ivuxolimab. The source of these receptors is an adult with an advanced solid tumor such as melanoma, head and neck, liver or kidney cancer. The CDR3 runs from the conserved cysteine through the conserved F or W.

cdr3_length j_call v_call cdr3_aa
17 TRBJ1-1 TRBV27 CASSSTAGGLTVRIDFF
16 TRBJ2-1 TRBV6-1 CASSGAGLGAYNEQFF
15 TRBJ2-3 TRBV5-1 CASSFLAGGTDTQYF
15 TRBJ2-5 TRBV2 CASSAGLAERETQYF
16 TRBJ2-1 TRBV7-2 CASSPPELANYNEQFF
17 TRBJ1-3 TRBV7-9 CASSWPDRGNSGNTIYF
12 TRBJ1-1 TRBV29-1 CSVRERNTEAFF
14 TRBJ2-1 TRBV19 CASSMDPSRVEQFF
14 TRBJ2-3 TRBV2 CASSDSGTADTQYF
17 TRBJ2-7 TRBV7-2 CASSLVVATTSVYEQYF
12 TRBJ1-5 TRBV27 CASSPPTGPEHF
13 TRBJ1-5 TRBV30 CAWSVGSNQPQHF
15 TRBJ2-7 TRBV5-4 CASSSQKGQGAQQYF
14 TRBJ1-2 TRBV5-1 CASSLGGENYGYTF
13 TRBJ1-5 TRBV12-5 CASGLALTQPQHF
14 TRBJ1-2 TRBV5-1 CASSLETENDGYTF
17 TRBJ2-2 TRBV4-1 CASSQTRIIRGHGELFF
13 TRBJ1-1 TRBV4-3 CASSQAHEGEAFF
15 TRBJ1-1 TRBV14 CASSQERGANTEAFF
13 TRBJ1-1 TRBV6-1 CASRTREVTEAFF
13 TRBJ1-2 TRBV6-5 CASSHRTTGGYTF
16 TRBJ1-5 TRBV2 CASSDPTGGSNQPQHF
17 TRBJ2-1 TRBV6-1 CASSEGGQGEGLDEQFF
16 TRBJ2-1 TRBV4-3 CASSPEREGSYNEQFF
14 TRBJ1-2 TRBV25-1 CASSEAGSSDGYTF
14 TRBJ2-7 TRBV5-6 CASSFQGVSYEQYF
14 TRBJ2-1 TRBV9 CASSVGVLSDEQFF
11 TRBJ2-2 TRBV30 CARGGFGELFF
16 TRBJ1-3 TRBV6-4 CASSDQAGRSGNTIYF
13 TRBJ1-2 TRBV6-6 CASSTGQNYGYTF
15 TRBJ2-5 TRBV4-1 CASSQDGGGGETQYF
11 TRBJ2-1 TRBV11-3 CASSLGGEQFF
13 TRBJ1-5 TRBV7-9 CASGGGGNQPQHF
15 TRBJ2-1 TRBV5-4 CASSQQESPYNEQFF
13 TRBJ1-1 TRBV25-1 CASESPWDTEAFF
21 TRBJ1-5 TRBV19 CASSFVGTGGPSRYSNQPQHF
13 TRBJ1-1 TRBV2 CASSPTPDTEAFF
18 TRBJ2-3 TRBV2 CASSELSGSAPPTDTQYF
14 - TRBV2 CASSGPGTGVEQYF
15 TRBJ2-5 TRBV28 CASSLSGDSEETQYF
14 TRBJ1-1 TRBV6-5 CASSRSHKIPEAFF
11 TRBJ2-1 TRBV7-6 CASSLGREQFF